This T cell receptor beta chain was documented in a study of T cell repertoires in cytomegalovirus infection. Points from the study as a whole: Ex vivo, HLA-C-restricted CMV-specific TCR beta clonotypes prevailed over the rest of the response.

This CDR3 region has 20 residues. Trimming cost V 4 bases and J 4 bases; bases outside gene matches: 14. Germline assignment: CDR1 SGHTA and CDR2 FQGNSA. Each CDR3 protein gets one entry after TCRdb re-called the reads with MiXCR. The table shows about 490,000 distinct CDR3 sequences, with 26% occurring only once. Details on this clonotype: Antigen specificity is unknown.

Sequencing was done on a sample of PBMCs. The V call is TRBV7-2, the J call TRBJ2-2; 14 bases agree with TRBD2. The receptor was derived from a human donor in good health (CMV status not recorded). Some clones in this sample may be carry-over from other donors' samples. This CDR3 reads CASSWAGTSGRGSGTGELFF. The CDR3 DNA follows: TGTGCCAGCAGCTGGGCCGGGACTAGCGGGAGAGGGTCGGGCACCGGGGAGCTGTTTTTT.